This paragraph reports one T cell receptor (beta chain). What it recognizes is unknown. This entry comes from a study of OX40 agonist ivuxolimab in advanced cancers. Study-wide background: Checkpoint inhibitors had been given previously to under 50% of patients. Three patients, one with hepatocellular carcinoma and two with cutaneous melanoma, responded partially.

Findings and limits, study-wide: Circulating CD4+ and CD8+ T cells showed clonal expansion by week 6 at 0.1 to 3.0 mg/kg.

The method was immunoSEQ multiplex PCR; TCRdb's version includes in-frame clones alone and lacks a portion of them. The sample includes fewer than 85,000 clones, about 80% of them seen just once. Sequences were derived from CD4+ or CD8+ T cells sorted from blood, sampled in a trial of the OX40 agonist ivuxolimab. This sequence originates from an adult with an advanced solid tumor such as melanoma, head and neck, liver or kidney cancer.

As DNA, the CDR3 is TGCGCCAGCAGCGGAACAGGGGGGGAAAAACTGTTTTTT. Its protein product is CASSGTGGEKLFF. The rearrangement joins TRBV5-1 to TRBJ1-4; 8 bases are shared with TRBD1. V shed 4 bases and J 8 bases; nucleotides not matched to a gene: 4. The germline V gene has CDR1 SGHRS and CDR2 YFSETQ. The CDR3 has 13 residues.